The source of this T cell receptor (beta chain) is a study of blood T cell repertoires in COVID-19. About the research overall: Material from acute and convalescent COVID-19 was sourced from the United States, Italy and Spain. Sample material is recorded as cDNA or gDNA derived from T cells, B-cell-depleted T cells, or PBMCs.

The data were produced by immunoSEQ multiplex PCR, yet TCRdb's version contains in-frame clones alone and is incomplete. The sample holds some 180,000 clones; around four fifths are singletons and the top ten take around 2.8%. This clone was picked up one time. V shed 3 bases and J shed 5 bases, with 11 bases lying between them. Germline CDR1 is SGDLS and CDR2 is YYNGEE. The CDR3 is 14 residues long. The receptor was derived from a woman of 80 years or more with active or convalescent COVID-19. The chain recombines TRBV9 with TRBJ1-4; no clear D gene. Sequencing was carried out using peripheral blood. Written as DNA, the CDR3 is TGTGCCAGCAGCGCCTTCGTAGAAAATGAAAAACTGTTTTTT. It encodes CASSAFVENEKLFF.